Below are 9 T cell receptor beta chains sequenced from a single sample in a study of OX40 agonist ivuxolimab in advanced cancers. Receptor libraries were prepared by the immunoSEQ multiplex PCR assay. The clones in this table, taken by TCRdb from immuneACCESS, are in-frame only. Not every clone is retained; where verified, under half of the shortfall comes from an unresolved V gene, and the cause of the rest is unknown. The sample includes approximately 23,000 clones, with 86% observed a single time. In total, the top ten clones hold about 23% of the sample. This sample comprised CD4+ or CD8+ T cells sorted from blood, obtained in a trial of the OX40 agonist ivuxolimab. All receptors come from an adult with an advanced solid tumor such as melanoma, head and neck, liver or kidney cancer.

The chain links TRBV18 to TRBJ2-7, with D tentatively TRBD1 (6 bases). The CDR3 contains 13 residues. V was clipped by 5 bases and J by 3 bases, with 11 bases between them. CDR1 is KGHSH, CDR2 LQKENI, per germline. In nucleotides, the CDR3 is TGTGCCAGCTCAAACAGGGCCGACTACGAGCAGTACTTC. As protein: CASSNRADYEQYF.

CDR3 in amino acids: CASSLDLMTGVNEQFF. Written as DNA, the CDR3 is TGTGCCAGCAGCCTCGACTTGATGACAGGGGTAAATGAGCAGTTCTTC. The chain employs TRBV7-9 and TRBJ2-1; TRBD1 matches 8 bases. The CDR3 is 16 amino acids. Trimming removed 5 bases from V and 7 bases from J; junction bases left unmatched: 13. The germline V gene encodes CDR1 SEHNR and CDR2 FQNEAQ (reference sequence).

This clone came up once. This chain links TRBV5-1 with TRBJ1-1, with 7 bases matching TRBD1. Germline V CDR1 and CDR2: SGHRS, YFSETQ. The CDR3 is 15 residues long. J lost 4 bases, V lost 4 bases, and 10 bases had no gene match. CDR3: CASSLYGTEATEAFF. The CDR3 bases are TGCGCCAGCAGCCTATACGGGACAGAGGCCACTGAAGCTTTCTTT.

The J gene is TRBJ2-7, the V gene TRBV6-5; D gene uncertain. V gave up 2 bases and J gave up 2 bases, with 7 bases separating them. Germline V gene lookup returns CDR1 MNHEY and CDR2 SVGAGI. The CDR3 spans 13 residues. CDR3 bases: TGTGCCAGCAGTTACGGAAGAGCCTACGAGCAGTACTTC. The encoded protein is CASSYGRAYEQYF.

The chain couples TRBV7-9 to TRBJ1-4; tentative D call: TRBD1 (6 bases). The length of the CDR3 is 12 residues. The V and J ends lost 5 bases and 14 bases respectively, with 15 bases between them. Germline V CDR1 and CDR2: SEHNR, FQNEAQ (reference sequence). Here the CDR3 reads CASSPGQKGLFF. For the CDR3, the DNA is TGTGCCAGCAGCCCAGGACAGAAAGGTCTGTTTTTT.

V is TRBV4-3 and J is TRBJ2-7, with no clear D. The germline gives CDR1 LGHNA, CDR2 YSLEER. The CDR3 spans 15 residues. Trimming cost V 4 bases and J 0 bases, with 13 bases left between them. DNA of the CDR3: TGCGCCAGCAGCCTTCAGTATCCCAGCTCCTACGAGCAGTACTTC. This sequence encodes CASSLQYPSSYEQYF.

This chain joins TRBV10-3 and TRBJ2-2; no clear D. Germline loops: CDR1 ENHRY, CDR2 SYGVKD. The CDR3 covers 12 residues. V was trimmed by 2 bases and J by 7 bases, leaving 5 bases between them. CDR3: CAISETGGELFF. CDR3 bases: TGTGCCATCAGTGAGACGGGCGGGGAGCTGTTTTTT.

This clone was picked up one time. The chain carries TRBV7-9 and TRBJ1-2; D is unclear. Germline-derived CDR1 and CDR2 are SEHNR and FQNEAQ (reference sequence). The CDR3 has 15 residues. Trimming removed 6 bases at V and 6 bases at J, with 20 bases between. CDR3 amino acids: CASSPEGVWAHGYTF. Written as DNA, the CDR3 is TGTGCCAGCAGTCCAGAGGGCGTCTGGGCCCATGGCTACACCTTC. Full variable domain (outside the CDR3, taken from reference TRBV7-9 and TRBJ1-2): DTGVSQNPRHKITKRGQNVTFRCDPISEHNRLYWYRQTLGQGPEFLTYFQNEAQLEKSRLLSDRFSAERPKGSFSTLEIQRTEQGDSAMYLCASSPEGVWAHGYTFGSGTRLTVV.

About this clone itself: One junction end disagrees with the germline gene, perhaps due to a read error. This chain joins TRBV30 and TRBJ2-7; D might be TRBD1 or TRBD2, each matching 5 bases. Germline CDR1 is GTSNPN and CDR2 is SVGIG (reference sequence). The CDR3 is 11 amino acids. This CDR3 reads CAWSPGTFEFF. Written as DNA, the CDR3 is TGTGCCTGGAGCCCTGGGACCTTCGAGTTCTTC.